The subject of this entry is one T cell receptor beta chain. Per the original data handling: Amplification of reference gene primers was used by the study to estimate nucleated cell counts. The assay was immunoSEQ multiplex PCR, and TCRdb's table has in-frame clones only and misses some. That table supplies the V and J calls and clone size; D and trimming were determined from the DNA. The sample lists 70,000 to 100,000 clones, more than 70% occurring once. The CDR3 loop spans 15 amino acids. The germline CDR1 and CDR2 sequences are SQVTM and ANQGSEA. The germline V and J ends were trimmed by 2 bases and 0 bases, with 11 bases remaining between them. The data originate from a study of blood T cell repertoires in COVID-19. Study information: From the United States, Italy and Spain came samples of acute and convalescent COVID-19. The cDNA or gDNA used as material had been derived from T cells, B-cell-depleted T cells, or PBMCs.

The chain is built from TRBV29-1 and TRBJ2-1, with no clear D. The receptor's source is a woman older than 75 with acute or convalescent COVID-19. Material: peripheral blood. CDR3 protein: CSVEFPESSYNEQFF. In DNA form, the CDR3 reads TGCAGCGTTGAATTCCCTGAGAGCTCCTACAATGAGCAGTTCTTC.